This section outlines one T cell receptor (beta chain) sequence together with its context. Its cognate antigen is unknown. Time point described: newly diagnosed GD, antithyroid drugs for less than 3 months. Extracted PBMC RNA gave rise to the TCR library. The data were taken from a study of regulatory T cells in long-lasting Graves disease. Researchers made TCR beta libraries by using iRepertoire HTBI primers and running Arm-PCR on CDR3 regions. TCRdb re-analysed the multiplex PCR reads in MiXCR, keeping a single row per CDR3 protein. The sample holds 550,000 to 600,000 distinct CDR3 sequences; 16% are singletons and the top ten take 12%. General study points: Newly diagnosed patients shared about a thousand public clonotypes; persistent patients shared more than 2,500.

The same sample was also used in a study of T cells in Graves' hyperthyroidism and ophthalmopathy. That study adds: Researchers ran a first-round RT-PCR on the TCR CDR3 using the HTBI primer set.

Here the sequenced sample was peripheral blood mononuclear cells (PBMCs), taken at new diagnosis, from a patient treated with antithyroid drugs. The clonotype originates from a man between 18 and 35 years old with Graves disease.

The chain's CDR3 is CATSDGQGGRQPQHF. The CDR3, as DNA: TGTGCCACCAGTGATGGCCAGGGGGGACGTCAGCCCCAGCATTTT. V is TRBV24-1 and J is TRBJ1-5; TRBD1 matches 7 bases. V shed 3 bases, J shed 6 bases, and the junction held 7 bases outside the gene matches. CDR3 size: 15 residues. Per the germline V gene, CDR1 is KGHDR and CDR2 is SFDVKD.